This TCR beta chain was found in a study of CD8+CD57+ T cells in acquired aplastic anemia. In regard to this clonotype: The antigen is undetermined.

Study-level points and caveats: Patients and controls were not found to differ significantly in CD8+ Simpson's diversity.

The V end lost 6 bases, the J end lost 0 bases, and 8 bases lay between the germline ends. CDR1 SGHNT and CDR2 YENEEA come from the germline V gene. The CDR3 loop spans 13 amino acids. Genomic DNA, serving as template, underwent TCR beta VDJ and CDR3 profiling. TCRdb redid the calling of the reads with MiXCR, one entry per CDR3 protein. This sample has about 180,000 distinct CDR3 sequences, with roughly 48% found just once. CD8+CD57+ cell expansion, shown by flow cytometry, had occurred in the patients selected for sequencing. Severe acquired aplastic anemia affected all patients. This clonotype originated in a human donor with aplastic anemia. The J gene is TRBJ1-1, the V gene TRBV11-3; D is uncertain. Input material: sorted CD4+, CD8+, or CD8+CD57+ T cells (not recorded which) from PBMCs. DNA of the CDR3: TGTGCCAGCAGGCGGGATATGAACACTGAAGCTTTCTTT. It translates to CASRRDMNTEAFF.